Sequencing of this TCR beta chain was carried out in a study of response to subunit inactivated influenza vaccine. The study's findings and limits: Each seasonal flu vaccination may recruit only limited new T cells, authors suggested.

V was clipped by 1 base and J by 10 bases, with 14 bases between them. This CDR3 region has 14 residues. This clonotype was recorded at least ten times. Its antigen is unidentified. Each CDR3 protein is one row after TCRdb ran MiXCR on the RT-PCR reads. The top ten hold about 11% of the sample, which has under 850,000 distinct CDR3 sequences, approximately 17% seen once. Sequenced here: PBMCs from blood, sampled 5 days after vaccination. The chain has TRBV12-3 or TRBV12-4 and TRBJ2-1; tentative D call: TRBD2 (6 bases). The clonotype was recovered from a man in his fifties who received an inactivated influenza vaccine. This chain's CDR3 is CASSLGRGLAEQFF. The CDR3 nucleotides read TGTGCCAGCAGTTTAGGCCGGGGACTGGCGGAGCAGTTCTTC.